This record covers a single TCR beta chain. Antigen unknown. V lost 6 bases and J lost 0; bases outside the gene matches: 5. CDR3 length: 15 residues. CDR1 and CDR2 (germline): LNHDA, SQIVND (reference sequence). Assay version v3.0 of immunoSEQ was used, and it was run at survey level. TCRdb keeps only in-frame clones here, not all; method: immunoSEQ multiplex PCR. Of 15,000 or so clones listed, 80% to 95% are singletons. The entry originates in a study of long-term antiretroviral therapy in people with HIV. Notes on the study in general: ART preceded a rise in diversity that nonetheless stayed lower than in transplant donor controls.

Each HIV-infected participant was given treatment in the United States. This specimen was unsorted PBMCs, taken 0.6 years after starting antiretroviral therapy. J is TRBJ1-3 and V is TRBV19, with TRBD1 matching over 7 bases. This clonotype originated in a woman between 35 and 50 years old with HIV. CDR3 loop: CASSEGANSGNTIYF. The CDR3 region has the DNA TGTGCCAGTAGCGAGGGGGCCAACTCTGGAAACACCATATATTTT.